The next 18 T cell receptor beta chains were all read from a single sample in a study of human T cells and chemical hapten exposure. From the RACE reads, TCRdb called clonotypes with MiXCR, one entry per CDR3 protein. The table lists approximately 77,000 distinct CDR3 sequences, around 7.8% of them singletons, with approximately 1.5% in the top ten. Described time point: patch test 1, 2 weeks after DPC sensitization. Treatment meaning: therapeutic diphenylcyclopropenone sensitization with weekly scalp DPC. Sequencing used whole blood, obtained in connection with sensitization to the hapten diphenylcyclopropenone (DPC). These receptors were collected from a young woman with alopecia areata. Some clones in this sample may be carry-over from other donors' samples.

A few counts support this clonotype. This sequence joins TRBV5-1 and TRBJ2-3; the match to TRBD1 covers 9 bases. The ends lost 4 bases at V and 10 bases at J; junction bases unmatched: 4. In germline, CDR1 is SGHRS, CDR2 YFSETQ. The CDR3 covers 12 residues. The CDR3 coding sequence is TGCGCCAGCAGCCCCGGACAGGGGTCGCAGTATTTT. Protein product: CASSPGQGSQYF. Full variable domain (remainder filled in from reference TRBV5-1 and TRBJ2-3): KAGVTQTPRYLIKTRGQQVTLSCSPISGHRSVSWYQQTPGQGLQFLFEYFSETQRNKGNFPGRFSGRQFSNSRSEMNVSTLELGDSALYLCASSPGQGSQYFGPGTRLTVL.

This chain joins TRBV9 and TRBJ1-6; unclear D gene. V dropped 0 bases and J dropped 1 base, with 5 bases sitting between them. The CDR3 contains 15 residues. Germline CDR1 is SGDLS and CDR2 is YYNGEE. CDR3 DNA: TGTGCCAGCAGCGTAGGGGTATCCTATAATTCACCCCTCCACTTT. Translated: CASSVGVSYNSPLHF.

This clonotype has a count of ten or more. The J gene is TRBJ1-2, the V gene TRBV12-3 or TRBV12-4; no definite D call. The CDR3 has 13 amino acids. V was trimmed by 6 bases and J by 8 bases, leaving 16 bases between them. CDR3: CASSPTLGRGYTF. The CDR3 bases are TGTGCCAGCAGCCCAACCCTTGGAAGGGGCTACACCTTC.

This clonotype was detected ten times or more. The V call is TRBV2, the J call TRBJ2-1; TRBD2 matches at 8 bases. Germline V gene sequence: CDR1 SNHLY, CDR2 FYNNEI. The CDR3 extends over 14 amino acids. Trimming cost V 7 bases and J 12 bases; bases outside gene matches: 14. The CDR3 DNA follows: TGTGCCAGCATGGAGCTAGCGGGCCCCTTGGGGCAGTTCTTC. Its translation: CASMELAGPLGQFF.

There are many counts of this clonotype. V gene TRBV6-6 combines with J gene TRBJ2-2; 9 bases agree with TRBD1. The CDR3 is 17 residues long. The germline CDR1 and CDR2 sequences are MNHNY and SVGAGI (reference sequence). V lost 6 bases to trimming and J lost 4 bases; unmatched junction nucleotides: 12. DNA of the CDR3: TGTGCCAGCAGAAACCTCACCGGGACAGGGCGCACCGGGGAGCTGTTTTTT. This translates into CASRNLTGTGRTGELFF.

This chain joins TRBV2 and TRBJ2-5; no firm D call. Germline CDR1 is SNHLY and CDR2 is FYNNEI. The V end was cut by 3 bases, the J end by 3 bases, with 11 bases between. CDR3 size: 14 residues. The CDR3 sequence: CASSDSQAEETQYF. The CDR3 nucleotides read TGTGCCAGCAGTGATTCTCAGGCCGAAGAGACCCAGTACTTC.

In DNA, the CDR3 is TGTGCCAGCAGCTTGCCAATCGGACAGGGTGAAGCTTTCTTT. Its protein is CASSLPIGQGEAFF. The chain has TRBV7-2 and TRBJ1-1, with 8 bases fitting TRBD1. CDR3 length: 14 residues. Germline CDR1 and CDR2: SGHTA and FQGNSA. Trimming took 3 bases from V and 7 from J; bases not matched to a gene: 7.

The CDR3 protein is CASSLEVSMNTEAFF. CDR3 sequence (DNA): TGCGCCAGCAGCTTGGAAGTCAGCATGAACACTGAAGCTTTCTTT. This chain uses TRBV5-1 with TRBJ1-1; D remains unclear. The V gene's germline CDR1 is SGHRS and CDR2 YFSETQ. The CDR3 spans 15 residues. Deletions cut 0 bases from V and 0 bases from J, with 9 bases between.

This clonotype was observed a handful of times. The gene calls are TRBV6-5 and TRBJ1-1; possibly TRBD1 for D (5 bases). CDR1 is MNHEY, CDR2 SVGAGI, per germline. The CDR3 is 15 amino acids. V dropped 1 base and J dropped 2 bases, with 11 bases sitting between them. The CDR3 bases are TGTGCCAGCAGTTACTGGGGGACGGCAAACACTGAAGCTTTCTTT. It yields the protein CASSYWGTANTEAFF.

This clonotype was counted many times. This chain links TRBV7-3 with TRBJ1-1; no clear D gene. The CDR3 extends over 13 amino acids. Per the germline V gene, CDR1 is SGHTA and CDR2 is FQGTGA. Trimming removed 2 bases from V and 0 bases from J, with 4 bases in between. The CDR3 region is CASSLLMNTEAFF. In DNA, the CDR3 is TGTGCCAGCAGCTTACTGATGAACACTGAAGCTTTCTTT.

This clonotype has at least ten counts. In DNA form, the CDR3 reads TGTGCCAGCAGCTTATTGGACGGCGGCACCGGGGAGCTGTTTTTT. It codes for CASSLLDGGTGELFF. The chain recombines TRBV11-2 with TRBJ2-2, with no clear D. Germline CDR1 reads SGHAT; CDR2 reads FQNNGV. The CDR3 is made up of 15 amino acids. Trimming left V 2 bases short and J 4 bases short, with 11 bases between. Full variable domain (rest looked up from reference TRBV11-2 and TRBJ2-2): EAGVAQSPRYKIIEKRQSVAFWCNPISGHATLYWYQQILGQGPKLLIQFQNNGVVDDSQLPKDRFSAERLKGVDSTLKIQPAKLEDSAVYLCASSLLDGGTGELFFGEGSRLTVL.

This clonotype occurred a few times. The chain joins TRBV11-1 to TRBJ2-3, with D unresolved. Trimming pared 2 bases from V and 1 base from J, leaving 7 bases between. Per the germline V gene, CDR1 is SGHAT and CDR2 is FQDESV (reference sequence). The CDR3 totals 14 residues. CDR3 residues: CASSLTRGTDTQYF. CDR3 nucleotide sequence: TGTGCCAGCAGCTTAACCAGAGGCACAGATACGCAGTATTTT.

This clonotype was observed a few times. This chain links TRBV12-3 or TRBV12-4 with TRBJ2-3; a possible D gene is TRBD2 (6 bases). Trimming took 8 bases from V and 2 from J, leaving 14 bases between them. This CDR3 has 14 residues. CDR3 nucleotide sequence: TGTGCCAGCCTCCGCGGGGAGACCACAGATACGCAGTATTTT. Amino acids: CASLRGETTDTQYF.

This clonotype showed up just a few times. The chain carries TRBV6-5 and TRBJ2-7; perhaps TRBD2 as D (7 bases). This CDR3 spans 13 amino acids. Trimming took 4 bases from V and 7 from J, leaving 14 bases between them. Per germline, CDR1 MNHEY and CDR2 SVGAGI. CDR3: CASSSPGGREQYF. The CDR3, as DNA: TGTGCCAGCAGTTCCCCCGGGGGGCGGGAGCAGTACTTC.

In its sample, this clonotype was seen many times. CDR3 sequence (DNA): TGTGCCAGCTCACCCCAGACAGGGACAAAAGAGACCCAGTACTTC. This codes for CASSPQTGTKETQYF. V usage is TRBV18 and J usage is TRBJ2-5; TRBD1 matches at 7 bases. The junction had 7 bases not matched to a gene; V was cut back by 3 bases and J by 3 bases. CDR3 size: 15 residues. The germline V gene has CDR1 KGHSH and CDR2 LQKENI.

This chain connects TRBV7-9 to TRBJ1-1; the match to TRBD1 covers 7 bases. CDR1 and CDR2 from the germline V gene are SEHNR and FQNEAQ (reference sequence). V was pared by 3 bases and J by 1 base, with 2 bases of the junction left unmatched. The CDR3 is made up of 14 amino acids. The CDR3 bases are TGTGCCAGCAGCTTCGGGACAGCGAACACTGAAGCTTTCTTT. It is translated as CASSFGTANTEAFF.

This clonotype has only a few counts. This chain links TRBV2 with TRBJ1-5; D might be TRBD1 (6 bases). Germline loops: CDR1 SNHLY, CDR2 FYNNEI. The CDR3 contains 17 residues. V was cut by 4 bases and J by 0 bases, with 16 bases left in between. The CDR3 protein is CASSGLRGQLSNQPQHF. The CDR3 DNA sequence: TGTGCCAGCAGTGGCCTGCGGGGGCAGCTTAGCAATCAGCCCCAGCATTTT.

V gene TRBV5-6 combines with J gene TRBJ2-4; TRBD1 is a possible D gene (5 bases). Germline V gives CDR1 SGHDT, CDR2 YYEEEE. This CDR3 is 16 amino acids long. Between the trimmed V and J ends, which lost 2 bases and 0 bases, there was a span of 12 bases. CDR3 sequence reads: CASSFLGVGAKNIQYF. For the CDR3, the DNA is TGTGCCAGCAGCTTTTTAGGGGTGGGAGCCAAAAACATTCAGTACTTC.